The next 30 T cell receptor beta chains were all read from a single sample in a study of blood T cells in healthy people across ages. The use of a sample-barcoded 5' primer and a J-beta primer mix characterized a second PCR of about 7 to 12 cycles. Each CDR3 protein gets one entry after TCRdb re-called the 5' RACE reads with MiXCR. This sample has about 780,000 distinct CDR3 sequences, with 35% to 60% found just once. Sample: blood. The source of these receptors is an elderly man in good health.

This sequence joins TRBV4-1 and TRBJ2-1, with 7 bases lining up with TRBD2. J gave up 7 bases and V 4 bases, and 10 bases lay outside the gene matches. Germline V CDR1 and CDR2: MGHRA, YSYEKL. The CDR3 consists of 15 residues. The CDR3 sequence: CASSLLGLGGNEQFF. The DNA for the CDR3 is TGCGCCAGCAGCCTGCTTGGACTAGGTGGGAATGAGCAGTTCTTC.

This clonotype was detected a few times. The J gene is TRBJ2-7, the V gene TRBV3-1, with D tentatively TRBD2 (6 bases). CDR1 is LGHDT and CDR2 is YNNKEL in the germline V gene (reference sequence). The CDR3 runs to 16 residues. Trimming pared 4 bases from V and 4 bases from J, leaving 20 bases between. This chain's CDR3 is CASSPFLMRGEYEQYF. The DNA for the CDR3 is TGTGCCAGCAGCCCGTTTCTTATGCGGGGAGAGTACGAGCAGTACTTC.

For this clonotype: With a much larger clone just one base away, this may be a read error. The rearrangement links TRBV11-3 to TRBJ2-1; D ambiguous. Germline CDR1 SGHNT, CDR2 YENEEA. The CDR3 loop spans 14 amino acids. V was trimmed by 5 bases and J by 4 bases, leaving 12 bases between them. The CDR3 coding sequence is TGTGCCAGCAGCCTGGGCCAGCAGTACAATGAGCAGTTCTTC. Its protein is CASSLGQQYNEQFF. Full variable domain (rest looked up from reference TRBV11-3 and TRBJ2-1): EAGVVQSPRYKIIEKKQPVAFWCNPISGHNTLYWYLQNLGQGPELLIRYENEEAVDDSQLPKDRFSAERLKGVDSTLKIQPAELGDSAVYLCASSLGQQYNEQFFGPGTRLTVL.

The chain combines TRBV5-1 with TRBJ2-5; 7 bases align to TRBD2. This CDR3 is 15 amino acids long. V was pared by 2 bases and J by 11 bases, with 15 bases of the junction left unmatched. The germline V gene encodes CDR1 SGHRS and CDR2 YFSETQ. The CDR3 loop is CASSLRRETDNEQYF. CDR3 nucleotide sequence: TGCGCCAGCAGCTTACGGCGGGAGACGGATAATGAGCAGTACTTC.

The sample holds many counts of this clonotype. The chain is built from TRBV7-9 and TRBJ2-6; D unresolved. With 2 bases removed from V and 0 bases from J, the gap between germline ends came to 11 bases. Germline V CDR1 and CDR2: SEHNR, FQNEAQ (reference sequence). The CDR3 is 17 amino acids. CDR3 bases: TGTGCCAGCAGCTTAAATCACCAGCTCTCTGGGGCCAACGTCCTGACTTTC. Its protein product is CASSLNHQLSGANVLTF.

This clonotype was seen once. The rearrangement links TRBV20-1 to TRBJ2-3; D is ambiguous. The ends were cut back, 2 bases at V and 2 bases at J, with 17 bases in the middle. From germline, CDR1 is DFQATT and CDR2 SNEGSKA (reference sequence). CDR3 length: 16 amino acids. This chain's CDR3 is CSARPSAGIITDTQYF. CDR3 nucleotide sequence: TGCAGTGCTAGACCCTCGGCTGGAATCATCACAGATACGCAGTATTTT.

This clonotype came up many times. V and J are TRBV7-9 and TRBJ2-5; 14 bases are a match to TRBD2. With V trimmed by 5 bases and J by 5 bases, 7 bases remained unmatched. CDR1 and CDR2 (germline): SEHNR, FQNEAQ (reference sequence). The CDR3 is made up of 16 amino acids. Written as DNA, the CDR3 is TGTGCCAGCAGCACCAGTGGACTAGCGGGAGGTGAGACCCAGTACTTC. Translating it yields CASSTSGLAGGETQYF.

The table lists this clonotype with a few counts. Sequence at one end of the junction differs from germline and may be a read error. V and J are TRBV5-1 and TRBJ2-5; TRBD1 aligns across 8 bases. CDR1 is SGHRS and CDR2 is YFSETQ in the germline V gene. The CDR3 totals 15 residues. The CDR3 protein is CASSSTRTGQETQYF. The DNA for the CDR3 is TGTGCCAGCAGCTCCACCCGGACAGGGCAAGAGACCCAGTACTTC.

This clonotype has only a few counts. The chain is built from TRBV11-2 and TRBJ2-7, with 8 bases matching TRBD2. The length of the CDR3 is 15 residues. Germline values: CDR1 SGHAT, CDR2 FQNNGV. V shed 2 bases and J 7 bases; nucleotides not matched to a gene: 10. CDR3 DNA: TGTGCCAGCAGCTTATCCGGGGGACTAGTAGATGAGCAGTACTTC. This gives the protein CASSLSGGLVDEQYF. Full variable domain (missing parts from reference TRBV11-2 and TRBJ2-7): EAGVAQSPRYKIIEKRQSVAFWCNPISGHATLYWYQQILGQGPKLLIQFQNNGVVDDSQLPKDRFSAERLKGVDSTLKIQPAKLEDSAVYLCASSLSGGLVDEQYFGPGTRLTVT.

The chain is built from TRBV5-1 and TRBJ1-2; no clear D gene. CDR1 and CDR2 from the germline V gene are SGHRS and YFSETQ. This CDR3 spans 13 amino acids. The V gene lost 1 base and the J gene lost 5 bases, with 9 bases spanning the gap. The CDR3 sequence is CASSLRQSYGYTF. CDR3 DNA: TGCGCCAGCAGCTTGAGGCAGAGTTATGGCTACACCTTC.

V gene TRBV24-1 combines with J gene TRBJ2-2; tentative D call: TRBD2 (5 bases). Germline V gene data show CDR1 as KGHDR and CDR2 as SFDVKD. V was cut by 6 bases and J by 5 bases, with 18 bases left in between. The CDR3 is 16 residues long. The CDR3 spells CATSTRRPTATGELFF. For the CDR3, the DNA is TGTGCCACCAGTACGAGGAGGCCGACCGCGACCGGGGAGCTGTTTTTT.

The CDR3 is CASSLRLVGPTSSEQYF. CDR3 nucleotide sequence: TGTGCCAGCAGCTTAAGGCTAGTAGGACCTACCTCCAGCGAGCAGTACTTC. This sequence joins TRBV7-2 and TRBJ2-5; D is unclear. The end of the DNA aligns better with TRBJ2-7, so the J call may be wrong. The germline V gene encodes CDR1 SGHTA and CDR2 FQGNSA. There are 17 residues in the CDR3.

The chain employs TRBV2 and TRBJ1-1, with 7 bases matching TRBD1. The CDR3 has 13 residues. V dropped 4 bases and J dropped 7; count of bases not matched to a gene: 6. In germline, CDR1 is SNHLY, CDR2 FYNNEI. The CDR3 bases are TGTGCCAGCAGTGGGGGTTCAGGGGGTGAAGCTTTCTTT. Translated: CASSGGSGGEAFF.

This sequence joins TRBV14 and TRBJ1-1; possible D gene TRBD1, 5 bases. CDR1 and CDR2 (germline): SGHDN, FVKESK. CDR3 length: 11 amino acids. Trimming removed 4 bases from V and 7 bases from J, with 7 bases in between. This CDR3 is CASSPGSEAFF. CDR3 nucleotide sequence: TGTGCCAGCAGCCCAGGGAGTGAAGCTTTCTTT.

With respect to this clonotype: Just one base apart from a much larger clone, this may be a read error. The rearrangement uses TRBV15 and TRBJ2-1; D is perhaps TRBD2 (5 bases). Matching the DNA end better, TRBJ2-7 makes the J call doubtful. Germline values: CDR1 LNHNV, CDR2 YYDKDF (reference sequence). The CDR3 sequence is 15 residues long. CDR3 DNA: TGTGCCACCAGCAGAGCACGAGCGGCCAACAATGAGCAGTACTTC. Translated: CATSRARAANNEQYF.

This clonotype showed up just a few times. The CDR3 nucleotides read TGTGCCAGCAGTTACTCGGGGGACAGAAATCAGCCCCAGCATTTT. Encoded protein: CASSYSGDRNQPQHF. The chain couples TRBV6-6 to TRBJ1-5, with 7 bases matching TRBD1. Losses at the gene ends were 0 bases for V and 4 bases for J; bases not matched to a gene: 3. The germline CDR1 and CDR2 sequences are MNHNY and SVGAGI (reference sequence). The CDR3 length is 15 residues.

The rearrangement links TRBV6-2 or TRBV6-3 to TRBJ2-2, with D uncertain. CDR1 is MNHEY, CDR2 SVGEGT, per germline. V was clipped by 6 bases and J by 0 bases, with 14 bases between them. There are 16 residues in the CDR3. CDR3 region: CASSLGAQTNTGELFF. The CDR3 bases are TGTGCCAGCAGCCTAGGTGCGCAGACGAACACCGGGGAGCTGTTTTTT.

This rearrangement joins TRBV4-1 to TRBJ2-5; TRBD2 matches 12 bases. From germline, CDR1 is MGHRA and CDR2 YSYEKL. The J segment lost 11 bases and the V segment lost 1 base, leaving 8 bases of the junction unmatched. The CDR3 is 15 residues long. CDR3 in amino acids: CASSQGLAGEGEQYF. Written as DNA, the CDR3 is TGCGCCAGCAGCCAAGGACTAGCGGGAGAGGGAGAGCAGTACTTC.

This clonotype was seen only a few times. The V call is TRBV20-1, the J call TRBJ2-7; possible D gene TRBD1, 5 bases. CDR3 length equals 15 residues. Germline V gene data show CDR1 as DFQATT and CDR2 as SNEGSKA (reference sequence). V dropped 2 bases and J dropped 2 bases, with 16 bases sitting between them. CDR3: CSARLNPVGAYEQYF. In DNA, the CDR3 is TGCAGTGCTAGACTCAACCCTGTAGGGGCCTACGAGCAGTACTTC.

This clonotype was recorded at least ten times. This chain uses TRBV5-6 with TRBJ2-1, with 13 bases that match TRBD2. The V segment lost 4 bases and the J segment 3 bases; nucleotides outside the gene matches: 4. CDR3 length: 16 residues. Germline V gene sequence: CDR1 SGHDT, CDR2 YYEEEE. CDR3 region: CASSPGTSGIYNEQFF. The CDR3 bases are TGTGCCAGCAGCCCCGGGACTAGCGGGATCTACAATGAGCAGTTCTTC.

This clonotype has ten or more counts. The V call is TRBV3-1, the J call TRBJ2-7; D could derive from TRBD1 or TRBD2 (5 bases each). V lost 7 bases and J lost 3, with 13 bases in between. Germline V gene sequence: CDR1 LGHDT, CDR2 YNNKEL (reference sequence). The CDR3 sequence is 13 residues long. DNA for the CDR3: TGTGCCAGCAACGGGGACGGACACTACGAGCAGTACTTC. Its protein product is CASNGDGHYEQYF.

The CDR3 is CASSHRSSDYSYEQYF. In DNA form, the CDR3 reads TGTGCCAGCAGCCACCGTTCTAGCGACTACTCCTACGAGCAGTACTTC. This sequence joins TRBV4-2 and TRBJ2-7; weak D call: TRBD2 (6 bases). The CDR3 consists of 16 residues. The germline CDR1 and CDR2 sequences are LGHNA and YNFKEQ. Trimming removed 3 bases at V and 0 bases at J, with 15 bases between.

Only a few counts were recorded for this clonotype. V and J are TRBV20-1 and TRBJ2-3; D gene ambiguous. Germline values: CDR1 DFQATT, CDR2 SNEGSKA (reference sequence). V was pared by 0 bases and J by 6 bases, with 16 bases between. The CDR3 is made up of 15 amino acids. Here the CDR3 DNA reads TGCAGTGCTAGAGATTTCCAGAAGGCTGGTGATACGCAGTATTTT. This codes for CSARDFQKAGDTQYF.

The V and J genes are TRBV25-1 and TRBJ2-2; TRBD1 aligns across 11 bases. The CDR3 is 15 residues long. In germline, CDR1 is MGHDK, CDR2 SYGVNS. V shed 8 bases and J 4 bases; nucleotides not matched to a gene: 6. In DNA, the CDR3 is TGTGCCAGCGGCGCCGGGACAGGGGGCACCGGGGAGCTGTTTTTT. It yields the protein CASGAGTGGTGELFF.

This clonotype was found a few times. This chain links TRBV11-2 with TRBJ2-3; D gene ambiguous. Looked up from germline, CDR1 is SGHAT and CDR2 is FQNNGV. Trimming took off 4 bases at V and 6 bases at J, with 14 bases between the two ends. The CDR3 runs to 14 residues. CDR3 in DNA: TGTGCCAGCAGCTACGCCGGAGTACTGGATACGCAGTATTTT. It yields the protein CASSYAGVLDTQYF. The full variable domain, its missing parts supplied by reference TRBV11-2 and TRBJ2-3, is EAGVAQSPRYKIIEKRQSVAFWCNPISGHATLYWYQQILGQGPKLLIQFQNNGVVDDSQLPKDRFSAERLKGVDSTLKIQPAKLEDSAVYLCASSYAGVLDTQYFGPGTRLTVL.

The V call is TRBV11-3, the J call TRBJ2-4; no definite D call. Trimming pared 2 bases from V and 0 bases from J, leaving 14 bases between. Germline CDR1 reads SGHNT; CDR2 reads YENEEA. The CDR3 is 17 amino acids. The chain's CDR3 is CASSLSGSTLAKNIQYF. For the CDR3, the DNA is TGTGCCAGCAGCTTATCTGGGTCGACTTTAGCCAAAAACATTCAGTACTTC.

This sequence joins TRBV15 and TRBJ1-4; D might be TRBD1 (5 bases). The CDR3 runs to 13 residues. V was trimmed by 6 bases and J by 5 bases, leaving 10 bases between them. The V gene's germline CDR1 is LNHNV and CDR2 YYDKDF (reference sequence). The CDR3 region has the DNA TGTGCCACCAGTTTGACAGCAAATGAAAAACTGTTTTTT. Protein sequence: CATSLTANEKLFF.

CDR3 amino acids: CASSGKGPQETQYF. DNA of the CDR3: TGCGCCAGCAGCGGGAAAGGCCCCCAAGAGACCCAGTACTTC. V and J are TRBV5-1 and TRBJ2-5; D gene unclear. This CDR3 has 14 residues. In germline, CDR1 is SGHRS, CDR2 YFSETQ. Trimming left V 4 bases short and J 1 base short, with 11 bases between.

The chain has TRBV7-2 and TRBJ2-5; TRBD1 is a possible D gene (6 bases). The last part of the DNA fits TRBJ2-7 better; the J call may be wrong. The CDR3 runs to 13 residues. Germline V CDR1 and CDR2: SGHTA, FQGNSA. DNA of the CDR3: TGTGCCAGCAAAGGGGGTCCCTACTACGAGCAGTACTTC. Protein sequence: CASKGGPYYEQYF.

This sequence joins TRBV2 and TRBJ2-3; D possibly corresponds to TRBD2 (6 bases). Germline CDR1 and CDR2: SNHLY and FYNNEI. The V gene lost 6 bases and the J gene lost 0 bases, with 22 bases spanning the gap. The length of the CDR3 is 18 residues. The CDR3 DNA is TGTGCCAGCAGGGACTATAGCGAGAGCGCCTCTAGCACAGATACGCAGTATTTT. It is translated as CASRDYSESASSTDTQYF.